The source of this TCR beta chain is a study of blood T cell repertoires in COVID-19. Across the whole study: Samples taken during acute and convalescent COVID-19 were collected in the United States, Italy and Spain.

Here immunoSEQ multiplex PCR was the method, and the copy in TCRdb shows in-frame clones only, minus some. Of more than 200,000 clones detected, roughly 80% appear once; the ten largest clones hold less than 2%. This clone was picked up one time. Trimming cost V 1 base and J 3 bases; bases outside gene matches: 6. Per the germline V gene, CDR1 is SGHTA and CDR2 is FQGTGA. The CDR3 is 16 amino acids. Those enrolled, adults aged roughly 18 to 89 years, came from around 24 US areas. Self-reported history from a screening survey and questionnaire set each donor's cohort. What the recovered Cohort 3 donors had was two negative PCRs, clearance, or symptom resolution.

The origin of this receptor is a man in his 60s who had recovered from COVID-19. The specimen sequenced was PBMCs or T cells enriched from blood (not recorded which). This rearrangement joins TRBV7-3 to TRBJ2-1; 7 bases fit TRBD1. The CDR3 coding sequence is TGTGCCAGCAGCTTAAGTTTTGGGACAGACTACAATGAGCAGTTCTTC. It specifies CASSLSFGTDYNEQFF.